Below, 10 T cell receptor beta chains from the same sample are listed, as sequenced in a study of molecular identifiers for immune sequencing clone quantification. TCRdb redid the calling of the PCR reads with MiXCR, one entry per CDR3 protein. The profile shows 62,000 or so distinct CDR3 sequences, around 18% of them singletons. Sequences were obtained from naive CD8+ T cells from blood, with Jurkat cell RNA spiked in. Described subset: FACS-sorted CD8+CD4-CCR7+CD45RA+ naive T cells. Source of these receptors: a human donor in good health. Some libraries in this study had Jurkat cell RNA spiked in.

This clonotype was observed a handful of times. This may come from a read error, since a much larger clone is one base off. The J gene is TRBJ1-1, the V gene TRBV14; 7 bases match TRBD1. The germline gives CDR1 SGHDN, CDR2 FVKESK. The length of the CDR3 is 15 residues. In nucleotides, the CDR3 is TGTGTCAGCAGCCTGCGACAGGGCTGGAACACTGAAGCTTTCTTT. The encoded protein is CVSSLRQGWNTEAFF.

This clonotype was counted many times. V gene TRBV28 combines with J gene TRBJ2-3, with D possibly being TRBD2 (5 bases). The V gene's germline CDR1 is MDHEN and CDR2 SYDVKM. The CDR3 is 16 residues long. V was clipped by 6 bases and J by 0 bases, with 16 bases between them. The CDR3 is CASSLHIEGSTDTQYF. DNA for the CDR3: TGTGCCAGCAGCCTTCACATCGAGGGAAGCACAGATACGCAGTATTTT. Drawing the rest from reference TRBV28 and TRBJ2-3, the complete variable domain is DVKVTQSSRYLVKRTGEKVFLECVQDMDHENMFWYRQDPGLGLRLIYFSYDVKMKEKGDIPEGYSVSREKKERFSLILESASTNQTSMYLCASSLHIEGSTDTQYFGPGTRLTVL.

About this clonotype: Just one base apart from a much larger clone, this may be a read error. The chain uses TRBV9 and TRBJ2-2; 12 bases agree with TRBD2. Germline V CDR1 and CDR2: SGDLS, YYNGEE. This CDR3 region has 16 residues. The CDR3 here is CAGSVWTSGVTGELFF. The CDR3 nucleotides read TGTGCCGGCAGCGTATGGACTAGCGGGGTTACCGGGGAGCTGTTTTTT.

V and J are TRBV12-3 or TRBV12-4 and TRBJ1-2, with TRBD1 identical over 9 bases. Losses at the gene ends were 6 bases for V and 2 bases for J; bases not matched to a gene: 7. This CDR3 comprises 15 residues. The CDR3 region has the DNA TGTGCCAGCAGGTCAACCGGGACAGGGAACTATGGCTACACCTTC. Its protein is CASRSTGTGNYGYTF.

The chain combines TRBV12-3 or TRBV12-4 with TRBJ2-7; D gene ambiguous. Trimming took off 3 bases at V and 3 bases at J, with 12 bases between the two ends. The CDR3 consists of 14 residues. The CDR3 bases are TGTGCCAGCAGTTTTCGCTCTTATAACTACGAGCAGTACTTC. It codes for CASSFRSYNYEQYF.

Details on this clonotype: Just one base apart from a much larger clone, this may be a read error. The chain employs TRBV7-8 and TRBJ2-6, with D tentatively TRBD1 (5 bases). Germline CDR1 reads SGHVS; CDR2 reads FQNEAQ. The CDR3 has 14 amino acids. This CDR3 reads CASRQGSRANVLTF. In DNA, the CDR3 is TGTGCCAGCAGGCAGGGCTCTAGGGCCAACGTCCTGACTTTC.

With respect to this clonotype: The junction differs from germline at one of its ends, possibly a read error. V gene TRBV5-6 combines with J gene TRBJ1-2; TRBD1 is a possible D gene (6 bases). Germline CDR1 and CDR2: SGHDT and YYEEEE. The CDR3 covers 17 residues. The CDR3 protein is CARSLGYRAEENYGYTF. CDR3 in DNA: TGTGCCCGCAGCTTGGGGTACAGGGCGGAGGAAAACTATGGCTACACCTTC.

This clonotype was counted many times. CDR3 nucleotide sequence: TGTGCCAGCCGCAAAAAGGCTAGCGGGATGAACACCGGGGAGCTGTTTTTT. This codes for CASRKKASGMNTGELFF. The rearrangement uses TRBV28 and TRBJ2-2, with 9 nucleotides matching TRBD2. The V and J ends lost 8 bases and 1 base, in that order; junction bases with no gene match: 11. This CDR3 spans 17 amino acids. Germline values: CDR1 MDHEN, CDR2 SYDVKM. Full variable domain (rest looked up from reference TRBV28 and TRBJ2-2): DVKVTQSSRYLVKRTGEKVFLECVQDMDHENMFWYRQDPGLGLRLIYFSYDVKMKEKGDIPEGYSVSREKKERFSLILESASTNQTSMYLCASRKKASGMNTGELFFGEGSRLTVL.

For this clonotype: A read error may explain this, as a much larger clone is one base away. This sequence joins TRBV7-9 and TRBJ2-1; no clear D gene. The CDR3 extends over 16 amino acids. In germline, CDR1 is SEHNR, CDR2 FQNEAQ (reference sequence). CDR3 residues: CASSPRVTVSYNEQLF. DNA of the CDR3: TGTGCCAGCAGCCCAAGGGTAACTGTCTCCTACAATGAGCAGCTCTTC. Full variable domain (remainder filled in from reference TRBV7-9 and TRBJ2-1): DTGVSQNPRHKITKRGQNVTFRCDPISEHNRLYWYRQTLGQGPEFLTYFQNEAQLEKSRLLSDRFSAERPKGSFSTLEIQRTEQGDSAMYLCASSPRVTVSYNEQLFGPGTRLTVL.

The CDR3 region is CASRPGTSGCEQYF. In DNA form, the CDR3 reads TGTGCCAGCAGACCCGGGACCAGCGGCTGCGAGCAGTACTTC. The chain links TRBV7-2 to TRBJ2-7; TRBD1 or TRBD2 may be the D gene (5 bases each). Trimming took 6 bases from V and 6 from J, leaving 18 bases between them. Germline loops: CDR1 SGHTA, CDR2 FQGNSA. CDR3 length: 14 residues.